One sample yielded the 16 T cell receptor beta chains listed below, sequenced in a study of T-cell memory formation after mild COVID-19. Using its own MiXCR run on the 5' RACE reads, TCRdb lists one record per CDR3 protein. Of 350,000 to 500,000 distinct CDR3 sequences detected, 23% appear once; the ten largest clones hold around 12%. Specimen: PBMCs or a T cell subset sorted from them (not recorded which). Receptors originate from an adult woman who had mild COVID-19 (a few samples of this study predate the infection). Cell type and time point are not known.

This clonotype was counted between two and nine times. In DNA, the CDR3 is TGCGCCAGCAGCTTGTTGCGGCTAGCGGGGGGTGAGACCCAGTACTTC. This gives the protein CASSLLRLAGGETQYF. The rearrangement uses TRBV5-1 and TRBJ2-5; 11 bases are shared with TRBD2. Per germline, CDR1 SGHRS and CDR2 YFSETQ. Losses at the gene ends were 1 base for V and 5 bases for J; bases not matched to a gene: 7. CDR3 size: 16 residues.

This chain uses TRBV6-4 with TRBJ2-1; 9 bases are a match to TRBD2. Looked up from germline, CDR1 is MRHNA and CDR2 is SNTAGT. CDR3 length: 18 residues. V lost 2 bases to trimming and J lost 4 bases; unmatched junction nucleotides: 12. CDR3 in amino acids: CASSDGPSGSGGYNEQFF. The CDR3 region has the DNA TGTGCCAGCAGTGACGGGCCCTCGGGTAGCGGGGGTTACAATGAGCAGTTCTTC.

This clonotype appeared many times. The chain links TRBV12-3 or TRBV12-4 to TRBJ1-2, with 9 bases lining up with TRBD1. V was clipped by 6 bases and J by 5 bases; unmatched bases: 7. The CDR3 is 14 residues long. The CDR3 DNA is TGTGCCAGCAGCCTGGGGACAGGGAAGTATGGCTACACCTTC. Protein: CASSLGTGKYGYTF.

Only a few counts were recorded for this clonotype. In nucleotides, the CDR3 is TGTGCCAGCTCACCACGGGGGCTTTCAGCAGATACGCAGTATTTT. Translating it yields CASSPRGLSADTQYF. This chain links TRBV18 with TRBJ2-3, with D tentatively TRBD1 (6 bases). The V and J ends lost 1 base and 4 bases respectively, with 12 bases between them. The CDR3 runs 15 residues. CDR1 and CDR2 from the germline V gene are KGHSH and LQKENI.

The V and J genes are TRBV12-3 or TRBV12-4 and TRBJ2-7; 8 bases are shared with TRBD1. V trimming: 6 bases; J trimming: 3 bases; junction bases outside the gene matches: 4. The CDR3 is 13 amino acids. The DNA of the CDR3 is TGTGCCAGCAGGCGGACAGGGAGCTACGAGCAGTACTTC. It is translated as CASRRTGSYEQYF.

This clonotype appeared a few times. The chain joins TRBV7-9 to TRBJ2-1; 12 bases map to TRBD2. Per germline, CDR1 SEHNR and CDR2 FQNEAQ (reference sequence). The junction had 11 bases not matched to a gene; V was cut back by 5 bases and J by 3 bases. This CDR3 comprises 18 residues. DNA for the CDR3: TGTGCCAGCAGCCCGACTAGCGGGAGACCCCCCGACTACAATGAGCAGTTCTTC. This gives the protein CASSPTSGRPPDYNEQFF.

In its sample, this clonotype was seen a few times. The chain links TRBV12-3 or TRBV12-4 to TRBJ2-5, with a tentative D call TRBD2 (5 bases). The CDR3 runs 13 residues. The V gene lost 0 bases and the J gene lost 7 bases, with 9 bases spanning the gap. Written as DNA, the CDR3 is TGTGCCAGCAGTTTAGCGGGAGCGCGGACCCAGTACTTC. It specifies CASSLAGARTQYF.

This clonotype was picked up a small number of times. The CDR3 spells CASSLSALAGVGEQYF. The DNA of the CDR3 is TGTGCCAGCAGCTTAAGTGCTCTAGCGGGGGTCGGAGAGCAGTACTTC. This sequence joins TRBV7-2 and TRBJ2-7, with 10 bases that match TRBD2. Germline-derived CDR1 and CDR2 are SGHTA and FQGNSA. The CDR3 runs to 16 residues. J was trimmed by 7 bases and V by 2 bases; bases with no gene match: 11.

V is TRBV12-3 or TRBV12-4 and J is TRBJ1-2; tentative D call: TRBD1 (5 bases). This CDR3 spans 13 amino acids. The V gene lost 5 bases and the J gene lost 4 bases, with 11 bases spanning the gap. CDR3 sequence: CASSLQVFYGYTF. In DNA form, the CDR3 reads TGTGCCAGCAGTCTACAGGTATTCTATGGCTACACCTTC.

This chain joins TRBV15 and TRBJ2-2; 8 bases are a match to TRBD2. CDR3 length equals 16 residues. V lost 5 bases, J lost 5 bases, and 10 bases stayed unmatched. Germline V lookup: CDR1 LNHNV, CDR2 YYDKDF (reference sequence). The CDR3 sequence is CATSRGLAGQTGELFF. Here the CDR3 DNA reads TGTGCCACCAGCCGTGGGCTAGCGGGCCAAACCGGGGAGCTGTTTTTT.

This rearrangement joins TRBV7-9 to TRBJ2-1; D uncertain. This CDR3 spans 12 amino acids. Germline V gene lookup returns CDR1 SEHNR and CDR2 FQNEAQ (reference sequence). Between the trimmed V and J ends, which lost 5 bases and 3 bases, there was a span of 5 bases. The CDR3 nucleotides read TGTGCCAGCAGCACCTACTACAATGAGCAGTTCTTC. Amino acid sequence: CASSTYYNEQFF.

At least ten counts were recorded for this clonotype. The CDR3 reads CASSPRGYEQYF. The DNA of the CDR3 is TGTGCCAGCAGTCCAAGGGGGTACGAGCAGTACTTC. The rearrangement uses TRBV12-3 or TRBV12-4 and TRBJ2-7; TRBD1 is a possible D gene (6 bases). V dropped 5 bases and J dropped 4 bases, with 9 bases sitting between them. There are 12 residues in the CDR3.

The table lists this clonotype with a few counts. V and J are TRBV20-1 and TRBJ2-1; D is possibly TRBD1 or TRBD2 (7 bases each). Germline lookup yields CDR1 DFQATT and CDR2 SNEGSKA (reference sequence). There are 15 residues in the CDR3. V was cut by 5 bases and J by 0 bases, with 14 bases left in between. DNA of the CDR3: TGCAGTGCTCCCAGGGGGGGCGGCTCCTACAATGAGCAGTTCTTC. Translation gives CSAPRGGGSYNEQFF.

The rearrangement joins TRBV20-1 to TRBJ1-2, with D unresolved. The CDR3 is made up of 14 amino acids. Germline CDR1 and CDR2: DFQATT and SNEGSKA (reference sequence). Trimming shortened V by 0 bases and J by 7 bases, and 15 bases separated the two germline ends. CDR3 DNA sequence: TGCAGTGCTAGAGATCTAGCCGGCTTCCTTGGCTACACCTTC. Translation: CSARDLAGFLGYTF.

V usage is TRBV7-9 and J usage is TRBJ2-1, with 7 bases identical to TRBD2. With 5 bases clipped from V and 7 bases from J, the junction kept 14 bases outside the gene matches. Germline lookup yields CDR1 SEHNR and CDR2 FQNEAQ (reference sequence). The CDR3 runs 16 residues. The CDR3 sequence: CASSEIHTGGGNEQFF. The CDR3 DNA follows: TGTGCCAGCAGCGAAATCCACACGGGAGGTGGAAATGAGCAGTTCTTC.

The chain couples TRBV7-8 to TRBJ2-6; the D gene is possibly TRBD2 (5 bases). V gave up 5 bases and J gave up 0 bases, with 17 bases separating them. The CDR3 spans 18 residues. Per the germline V gene, CDR1 is SGHVS and CDR2 is FQNEAQ. The CDR3: CASSTTREGDSGANVLTF. Written as DNA, the CDR3 is TGTGCCAGCAGCACCACGAGAGAGGGTGACTCTGGGGCCAACGTCCTGACTTTC.